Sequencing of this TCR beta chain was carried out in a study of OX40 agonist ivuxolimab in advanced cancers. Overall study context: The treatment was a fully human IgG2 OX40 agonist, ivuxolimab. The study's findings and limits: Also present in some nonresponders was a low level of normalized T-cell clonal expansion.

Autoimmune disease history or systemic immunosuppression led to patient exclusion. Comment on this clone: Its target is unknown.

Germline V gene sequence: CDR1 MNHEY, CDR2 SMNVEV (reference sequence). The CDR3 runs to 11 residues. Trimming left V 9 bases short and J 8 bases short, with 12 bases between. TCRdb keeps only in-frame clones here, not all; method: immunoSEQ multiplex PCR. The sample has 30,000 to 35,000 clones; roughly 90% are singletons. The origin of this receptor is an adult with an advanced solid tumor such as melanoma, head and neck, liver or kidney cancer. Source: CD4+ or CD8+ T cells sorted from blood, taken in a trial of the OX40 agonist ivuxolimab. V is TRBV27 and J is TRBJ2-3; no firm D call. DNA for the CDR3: TGTGCCAGTAGGGCCTTCTCTACGCAGTATTTT. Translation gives CASRAFSTQYF.